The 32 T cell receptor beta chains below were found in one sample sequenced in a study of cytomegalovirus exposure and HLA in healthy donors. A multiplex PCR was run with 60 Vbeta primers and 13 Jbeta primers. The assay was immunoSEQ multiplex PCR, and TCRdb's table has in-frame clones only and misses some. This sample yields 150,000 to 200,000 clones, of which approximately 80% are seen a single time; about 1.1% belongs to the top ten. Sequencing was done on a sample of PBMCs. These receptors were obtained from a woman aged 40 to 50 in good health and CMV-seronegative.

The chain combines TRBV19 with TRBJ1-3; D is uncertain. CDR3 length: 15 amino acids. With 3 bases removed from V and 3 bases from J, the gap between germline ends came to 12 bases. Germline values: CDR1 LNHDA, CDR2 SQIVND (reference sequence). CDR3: CASSISNPSGNTIYF. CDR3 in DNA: TGTGCCAGTAGTATCTCCAACCCGAGTGGAAACACCATATATTTT.

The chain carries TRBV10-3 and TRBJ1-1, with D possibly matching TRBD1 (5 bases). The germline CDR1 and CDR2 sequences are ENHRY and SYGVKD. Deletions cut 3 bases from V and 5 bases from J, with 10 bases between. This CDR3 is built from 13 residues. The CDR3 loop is CAISEEKGTEAFF. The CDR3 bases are TGTGCCATCAGTGAAGAAAAGGGGACTGAAGCTTTCTTT.

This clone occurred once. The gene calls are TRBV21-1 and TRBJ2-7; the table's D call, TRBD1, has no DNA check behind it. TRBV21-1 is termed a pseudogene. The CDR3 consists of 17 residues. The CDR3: CASSPQGPLRQIICKYV. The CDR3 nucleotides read TGTGCCAGCAGCCCACAAGGGCCCCTACGACAGATAATATGTAAGTACGTC.

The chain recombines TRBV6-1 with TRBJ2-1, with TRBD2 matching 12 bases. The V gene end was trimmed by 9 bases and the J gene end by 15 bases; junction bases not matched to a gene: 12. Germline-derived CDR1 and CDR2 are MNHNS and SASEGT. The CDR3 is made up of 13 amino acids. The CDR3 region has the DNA TGTGCCAGTGAAAGACTAGCGGGAGTGGAGTGGTTCTTC. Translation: CASERLAGVEWFF.

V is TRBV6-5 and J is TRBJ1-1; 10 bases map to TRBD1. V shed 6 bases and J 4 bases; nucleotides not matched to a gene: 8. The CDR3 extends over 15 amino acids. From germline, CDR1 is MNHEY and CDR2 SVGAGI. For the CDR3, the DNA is TGTGCCAGCAGCTTCGGACAGGGGGAGGTCACTGAAGCTTTCTTT. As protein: CASSFGQGEVTEAFF.

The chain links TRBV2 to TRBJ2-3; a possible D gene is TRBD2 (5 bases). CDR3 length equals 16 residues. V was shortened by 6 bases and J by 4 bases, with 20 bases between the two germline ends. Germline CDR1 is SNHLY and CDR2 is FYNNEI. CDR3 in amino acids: CASRARGAPVADTQYF. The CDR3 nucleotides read TGTGCCAGCAGGGCTCGGGGAGCGCCCGTCGCAGATACGCAGTATTTT.

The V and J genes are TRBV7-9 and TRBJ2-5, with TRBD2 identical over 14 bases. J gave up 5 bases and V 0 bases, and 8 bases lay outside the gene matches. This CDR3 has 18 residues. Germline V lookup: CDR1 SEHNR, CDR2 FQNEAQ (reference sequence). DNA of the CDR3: TGTGCCAGCAGCTTAGCCCGACTAGCGGGAGGGCCGGCGGAGACCCAGTACTTC. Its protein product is CASSLARLAGGPAETQYF.

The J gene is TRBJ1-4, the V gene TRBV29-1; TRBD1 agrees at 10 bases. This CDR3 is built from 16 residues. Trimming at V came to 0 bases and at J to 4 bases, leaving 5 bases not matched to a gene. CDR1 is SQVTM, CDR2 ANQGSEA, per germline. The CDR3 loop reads CSVEDGQGGINEKLFF. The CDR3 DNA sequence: TGCAGCGTTGAAGATGGACAGGGGGGGATTAATGAAAAACTGTTTTTT. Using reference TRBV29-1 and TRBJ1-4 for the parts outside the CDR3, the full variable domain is SAVISQKPSRDICQRGTSLTIQCQVDSQVTMMFWYRQQPGQSLTLIATANQGSEATYESGFVIDKFPISRPNLTFSTLTVSNMSPEDSSIYLCSVEDGQGGINEKLFFGSGTQLSVL.

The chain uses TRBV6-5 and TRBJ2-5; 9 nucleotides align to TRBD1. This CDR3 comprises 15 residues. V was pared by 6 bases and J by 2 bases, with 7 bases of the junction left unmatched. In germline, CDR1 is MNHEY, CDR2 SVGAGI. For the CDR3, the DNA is TGTGCCAGCAGATTCCCGGGACAGGGTCAAGAGACCCAGTACTTC. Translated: CASRFPGQGQETQYF.

Here the CDR3 DNA reads TGTGCCAGCAGCGTAGGACTGTCGAACACTGAAGCTTTCTTT. Residues: CASSVGLSNTEAFF. The J gene is TRBJ1-1, the V gene TRBV9; D is undetermined. V was cut by 0 bases and J by 1 base, with 7 bases left in between. Germline loops: CDR1 SGDLS, CDR2 YYNGEE. The length of the CDR3 is 14 residues.

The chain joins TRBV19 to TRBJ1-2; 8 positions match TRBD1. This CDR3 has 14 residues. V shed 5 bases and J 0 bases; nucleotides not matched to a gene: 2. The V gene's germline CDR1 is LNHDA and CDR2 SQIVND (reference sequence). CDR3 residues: CASSLDRANYGYTF. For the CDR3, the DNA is TGTGCCAGTAGTTTGGACAGGGCTAACTATGGCTACACCTTC.

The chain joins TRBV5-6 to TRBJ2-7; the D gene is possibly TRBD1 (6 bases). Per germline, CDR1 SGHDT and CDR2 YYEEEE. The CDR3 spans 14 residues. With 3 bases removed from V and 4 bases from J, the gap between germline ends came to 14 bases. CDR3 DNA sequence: TGTGCCAGCAGCTCCTCAAATACAGGGTACGAGCAGTACTTC. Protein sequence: CASSSSNTGYEQYF.

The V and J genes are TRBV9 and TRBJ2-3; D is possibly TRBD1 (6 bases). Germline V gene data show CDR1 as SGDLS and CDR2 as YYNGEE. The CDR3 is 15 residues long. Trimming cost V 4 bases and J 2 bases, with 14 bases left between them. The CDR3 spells CASSLRQALTDTQYF. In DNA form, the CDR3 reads TGTGCCAGCAGCTTACGACAGGCCCTCACAGATACGCAGTATTTT.

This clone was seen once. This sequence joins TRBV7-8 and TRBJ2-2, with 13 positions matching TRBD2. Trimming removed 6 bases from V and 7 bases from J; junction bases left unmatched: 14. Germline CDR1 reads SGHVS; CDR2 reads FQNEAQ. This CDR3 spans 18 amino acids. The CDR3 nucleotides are TGTGCCAGCAGTTCCCAAAGGACTAGCGGGAGTTCGGTCGGGGAGCTGTTTTTT. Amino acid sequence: CASSSQRTSGSSVGELFF.

The DNA of the CDR3 is TGTGCCTGGAGTGTTTCGGGGGGTAGAAACGAGCAGTACTTC. Residues: CAWSVSGGRNEQYF. J is TRBJ2-7 and V is TRBV30, with 7 bases matching TRBD2. J was trimmed by 5 bases and V by 0 bases; bases with no gene match: 7. CDR3 length: 14 residues. The germline V gene encodes CDR1 GTSNPN and CDR2 SVGIG (reference sequence).

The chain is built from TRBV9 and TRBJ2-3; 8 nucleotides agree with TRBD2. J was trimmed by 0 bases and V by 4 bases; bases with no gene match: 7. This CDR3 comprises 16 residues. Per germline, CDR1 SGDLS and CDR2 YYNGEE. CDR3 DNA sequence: TGTGCCAGCAGCTACAAACTAGCGGCTAGCACAGATACGCAGTATTTT. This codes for CASSYKLAASTDTQYF.

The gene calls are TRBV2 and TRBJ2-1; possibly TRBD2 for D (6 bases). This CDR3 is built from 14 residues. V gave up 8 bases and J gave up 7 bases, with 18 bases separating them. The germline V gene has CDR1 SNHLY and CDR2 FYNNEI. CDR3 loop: CASLAADLWNEQFF. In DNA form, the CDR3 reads TGTGCCAGCTTAGCGGCGGACCTGTGGAATGAGCAGTTCTTC.

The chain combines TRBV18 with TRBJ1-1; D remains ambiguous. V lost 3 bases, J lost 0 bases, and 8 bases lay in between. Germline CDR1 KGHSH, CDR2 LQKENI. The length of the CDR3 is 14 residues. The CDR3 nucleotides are TGTGCCAGCTCACCCTCAGTGATGAACACTGAAGCTTTCTTT. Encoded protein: CASSPSVMNTEAFF.

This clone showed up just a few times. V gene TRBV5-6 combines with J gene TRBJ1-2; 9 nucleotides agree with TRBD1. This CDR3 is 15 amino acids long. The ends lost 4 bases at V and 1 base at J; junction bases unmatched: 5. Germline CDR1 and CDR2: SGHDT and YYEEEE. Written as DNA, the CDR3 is TGTGCCAGCAGCGGGGGGACAGGGCTTAACTATGGCTACACCTTC. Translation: CASSGGTGLNYGYTF.

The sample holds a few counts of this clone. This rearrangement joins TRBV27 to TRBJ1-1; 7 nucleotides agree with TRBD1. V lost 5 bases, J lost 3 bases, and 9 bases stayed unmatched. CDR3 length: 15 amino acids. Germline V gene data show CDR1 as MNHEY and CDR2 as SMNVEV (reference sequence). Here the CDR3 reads CASSPAGTVDTEAFF. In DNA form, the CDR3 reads TGTGCCAGCAGTCCTGCTGGGACAGTTGACACTGAAGCTTTCTTT.

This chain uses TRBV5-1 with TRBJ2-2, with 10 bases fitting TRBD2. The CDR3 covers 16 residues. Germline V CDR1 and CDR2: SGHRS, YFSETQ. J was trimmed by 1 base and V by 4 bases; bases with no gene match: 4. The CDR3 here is CASSNRTSGNTGELFF. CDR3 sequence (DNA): TGCGCCAGCAGCAACCGGACTAGCGGGAACACCGGGGAGCTGTTTTTT. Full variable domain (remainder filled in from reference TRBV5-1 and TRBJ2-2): KAGVTQTPRYLIKTRGQQVTLSCSPISGHRSVSWYQQTPGQGLQFLFEYFSETQRNKGNFPGRFSGRQFSNSRSEMNVSTLELGDSALYLCASSNRTSGNTGELFFGEGSRLTVL.

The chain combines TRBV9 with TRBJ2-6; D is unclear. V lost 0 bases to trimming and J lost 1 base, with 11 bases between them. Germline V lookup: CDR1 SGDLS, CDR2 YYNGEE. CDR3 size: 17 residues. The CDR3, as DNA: TGTGCCAGCAGCGTAGATCCGTTCAGTTCTGGGGCCAACGTCCTGACTTTC. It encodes CASSVDPFSSGANVLTF.

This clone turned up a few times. The CDR3 spells CAWGTGGLYGYTF. The CDR3 DNA sequence: TGTGCCTGGGGGACAGGGGGCCTTTATGGCTACACCTTC. J is TRBJ1-2 and V is TRBV30, with TRBD1 matching over 12 bases. There are 13 residues in the CDR3. The germline V gene has CDR1 GTSNPN and CDR2 SVGIG (reference sequence). With V trimmed by 5 bases and J by 5 bases, 3 bases remained unmatched.

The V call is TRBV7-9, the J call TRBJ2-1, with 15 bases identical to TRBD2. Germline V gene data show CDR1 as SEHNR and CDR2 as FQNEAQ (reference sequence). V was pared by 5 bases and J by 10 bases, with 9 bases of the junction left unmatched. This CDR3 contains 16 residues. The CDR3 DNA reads TGTGCCAGCAGCCCCCGGACTAGCGGGAGGGCCGTAGAGCAGTTCTTC. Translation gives CASSPRTSGRAVEQFF. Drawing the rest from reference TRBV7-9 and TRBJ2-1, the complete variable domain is DTGVSQNPRHKITKRGQNVTFRCDPISEHNRLYWYRQTLGQGPEFLTYFQNEAQLEKSRLLSDRFSAERPKGSFSTLEIQRTEQGDSAMYLCASSPRTSGRAVEQFFGPGTRLTVL.

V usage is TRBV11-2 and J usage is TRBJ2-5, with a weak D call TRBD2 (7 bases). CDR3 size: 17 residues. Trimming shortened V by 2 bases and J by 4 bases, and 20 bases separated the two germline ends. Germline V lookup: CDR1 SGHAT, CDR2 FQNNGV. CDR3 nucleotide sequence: TGTGCCAGCAGCTTAACTAGATTTCGGGGGGCGCGAGAGACCCAGTACTTC. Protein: CASSLTRFRGARETQYF.

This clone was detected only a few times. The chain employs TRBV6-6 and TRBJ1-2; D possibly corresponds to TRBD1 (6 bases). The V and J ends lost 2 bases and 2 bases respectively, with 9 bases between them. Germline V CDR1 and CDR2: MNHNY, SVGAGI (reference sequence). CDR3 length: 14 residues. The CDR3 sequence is CASSYQGNNYGYTF. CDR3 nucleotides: TGTGCCAGCAGTTACCAGGGGAACAACTATGGCTACACCTTC.

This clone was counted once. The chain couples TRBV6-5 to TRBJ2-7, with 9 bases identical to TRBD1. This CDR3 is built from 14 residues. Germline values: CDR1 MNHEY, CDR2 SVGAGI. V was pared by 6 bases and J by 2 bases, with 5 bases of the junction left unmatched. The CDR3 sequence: CASRSGQGPYEQYF. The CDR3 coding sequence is TGTGCCAGCAGATCGGGACAGGGTCCCTACGAGCAGTACTTC.

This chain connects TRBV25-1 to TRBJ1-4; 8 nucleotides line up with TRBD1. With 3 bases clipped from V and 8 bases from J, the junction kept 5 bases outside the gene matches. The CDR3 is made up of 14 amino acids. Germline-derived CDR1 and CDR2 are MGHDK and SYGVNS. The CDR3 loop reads CASSEGGDREKLFF. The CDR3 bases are TGTGCCAGCAGTGAGGGAGGGGACAGGGAAAAACTGTTTTTT.

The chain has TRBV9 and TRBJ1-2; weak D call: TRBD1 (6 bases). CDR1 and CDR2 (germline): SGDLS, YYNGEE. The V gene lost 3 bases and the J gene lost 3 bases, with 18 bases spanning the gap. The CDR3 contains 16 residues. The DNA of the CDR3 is TGTGCCAGCAGCGATATCGGGACACGCGACCACTATGGCTACACCTTC. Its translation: CASSDIGTRDHYGYTF. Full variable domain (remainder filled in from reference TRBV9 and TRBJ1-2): DSGVTQTPKHLITATGQRVTLRCSPRSGDLSVYWYQQSLDQGLQFLIQYYNGEERAKGNILERFSAQQFPDLHSELNLSSLELGDSALYFCASSDIGTRDHYGYTFGSGTRLTVV.

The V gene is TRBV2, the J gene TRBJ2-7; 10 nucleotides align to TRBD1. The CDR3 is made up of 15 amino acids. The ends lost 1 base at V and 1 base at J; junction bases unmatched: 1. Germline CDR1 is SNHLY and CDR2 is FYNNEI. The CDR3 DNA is TGTGCCAGCAGTGAAGGGGACAGGGGATCCTACGAGCAGTACGTC. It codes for CASSEGDRGSYEQYV.

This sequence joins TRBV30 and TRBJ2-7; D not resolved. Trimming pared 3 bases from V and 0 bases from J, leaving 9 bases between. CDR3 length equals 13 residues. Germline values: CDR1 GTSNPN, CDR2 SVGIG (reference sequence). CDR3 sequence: CAWRGAGSYEQYF. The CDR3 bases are TGTGCCTGGAGGGGCGCTGGCTCCTACGAGCAGTACTTC.

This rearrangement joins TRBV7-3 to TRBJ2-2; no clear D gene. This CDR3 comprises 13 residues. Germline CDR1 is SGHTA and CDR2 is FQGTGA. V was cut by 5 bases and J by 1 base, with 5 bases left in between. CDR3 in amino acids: CASSPMNTGELFF. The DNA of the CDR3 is TGTGCCAGCAGCCCTATGAACACCGGGGAGCTGTTTTTT.